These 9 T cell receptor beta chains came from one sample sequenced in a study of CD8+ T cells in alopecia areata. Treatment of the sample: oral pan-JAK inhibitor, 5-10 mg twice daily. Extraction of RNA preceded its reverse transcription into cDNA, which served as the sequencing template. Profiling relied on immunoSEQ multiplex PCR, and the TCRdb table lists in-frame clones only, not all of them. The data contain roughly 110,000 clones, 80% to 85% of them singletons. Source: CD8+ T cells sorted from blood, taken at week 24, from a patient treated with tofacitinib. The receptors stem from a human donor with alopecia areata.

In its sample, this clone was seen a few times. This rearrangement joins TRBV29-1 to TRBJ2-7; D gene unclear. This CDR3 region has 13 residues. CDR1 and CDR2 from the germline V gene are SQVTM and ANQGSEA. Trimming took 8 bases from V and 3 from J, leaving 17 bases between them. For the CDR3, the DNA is TGCAGCTTCCGGGCGCCAGGATTCTACGAGCAGTACTTC. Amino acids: CSFRAPGFYEQYF.

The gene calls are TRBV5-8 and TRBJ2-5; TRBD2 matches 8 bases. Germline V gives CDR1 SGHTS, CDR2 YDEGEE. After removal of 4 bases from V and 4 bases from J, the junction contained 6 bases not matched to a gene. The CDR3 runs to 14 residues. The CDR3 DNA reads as TGTGCCAGCAGCGAGCGACTAGCGCGAGAGACCCAGTACTTC. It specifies CASSERLARETQYF.

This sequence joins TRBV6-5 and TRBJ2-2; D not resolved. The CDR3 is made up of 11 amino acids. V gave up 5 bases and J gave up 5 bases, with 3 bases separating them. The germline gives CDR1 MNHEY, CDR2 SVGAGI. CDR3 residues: CASSGTGELFF. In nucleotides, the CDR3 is TGTGCCAGCAGTGGAACCGGGGAGCTGTTTTTT.

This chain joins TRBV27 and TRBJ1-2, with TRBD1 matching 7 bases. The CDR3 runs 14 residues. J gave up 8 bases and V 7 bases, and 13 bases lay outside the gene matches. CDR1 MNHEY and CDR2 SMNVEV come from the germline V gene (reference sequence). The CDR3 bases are TGTGCCAGCAAAATATTACAGGGGACACACGGCTACACCTTC. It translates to CASKILQGTHGYTF.

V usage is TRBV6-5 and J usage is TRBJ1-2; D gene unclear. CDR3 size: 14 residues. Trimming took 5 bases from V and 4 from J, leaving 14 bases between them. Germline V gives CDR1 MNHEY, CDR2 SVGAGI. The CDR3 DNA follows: TGTGCCAGCAGTCAAATCTATTCCGTCTATGGCTACACCTTC. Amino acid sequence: CASSQIYSVYGYTF.

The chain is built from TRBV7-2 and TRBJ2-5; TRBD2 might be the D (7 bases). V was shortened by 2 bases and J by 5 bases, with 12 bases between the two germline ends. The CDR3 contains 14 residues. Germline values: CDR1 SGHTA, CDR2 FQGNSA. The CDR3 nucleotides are TGTGCCAGCAGCTTATCAGGGAGGGGGGAGACCCAGTACTTC. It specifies CASSLSGRGETQYF.

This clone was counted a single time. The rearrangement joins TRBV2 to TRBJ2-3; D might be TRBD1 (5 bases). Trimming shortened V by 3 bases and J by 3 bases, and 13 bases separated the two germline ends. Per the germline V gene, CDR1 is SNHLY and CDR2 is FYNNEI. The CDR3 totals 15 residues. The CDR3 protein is CASSEGRGETDTQYF. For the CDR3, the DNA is TGTGCCAGCAGTGAGGGTAGGGGTGAGACAGATACGCAGTATTTT.

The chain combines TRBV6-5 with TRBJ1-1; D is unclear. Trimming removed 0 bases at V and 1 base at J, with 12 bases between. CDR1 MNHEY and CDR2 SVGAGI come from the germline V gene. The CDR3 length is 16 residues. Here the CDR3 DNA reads TGTGCCAGCAGTTACTCGAGGTGGAGGTCGAACACTGAAGCTTTCTTT. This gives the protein CASSYSRWRSNTEAFF.

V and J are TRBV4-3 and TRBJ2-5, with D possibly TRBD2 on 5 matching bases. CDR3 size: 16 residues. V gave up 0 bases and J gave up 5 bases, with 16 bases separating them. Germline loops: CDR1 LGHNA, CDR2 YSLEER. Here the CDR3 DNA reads TGCGCCAGCAGCCAAGATGGGCTAGCAGTCGTCGAGACCCAGTACTTC. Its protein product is CASSQDGLAVVETQYF.